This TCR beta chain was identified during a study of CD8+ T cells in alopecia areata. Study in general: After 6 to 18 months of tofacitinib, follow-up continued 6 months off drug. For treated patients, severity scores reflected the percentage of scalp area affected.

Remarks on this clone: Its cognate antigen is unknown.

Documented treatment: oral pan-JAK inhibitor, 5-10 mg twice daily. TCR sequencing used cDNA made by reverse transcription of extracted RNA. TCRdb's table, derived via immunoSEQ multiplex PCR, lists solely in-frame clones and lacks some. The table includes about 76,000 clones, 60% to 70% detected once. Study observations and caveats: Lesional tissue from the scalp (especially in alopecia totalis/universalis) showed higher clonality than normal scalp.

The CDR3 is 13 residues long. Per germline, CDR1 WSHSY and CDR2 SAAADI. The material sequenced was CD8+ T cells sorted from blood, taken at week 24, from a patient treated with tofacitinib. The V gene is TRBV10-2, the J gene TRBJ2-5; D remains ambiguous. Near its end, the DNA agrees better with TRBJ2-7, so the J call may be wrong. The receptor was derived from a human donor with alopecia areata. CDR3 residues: CASSGHATYEQYF. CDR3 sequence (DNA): TGCGCCAGCAGTGGGCACGCGACCTACGAGCAGTACTTC.